One T cell receptor (beta chain) is described in this entry. Its matching antigen is unknown. Buffy coats from healthy blood donors served as controls. Sequencing was at survey level. Method: immunoSEQ multiplex PCR; TCRdb's copy keeps in-frame clones and lacks some. The sample shows about 35,000 clones, approximately 67% of them seen only once. Germline lookup yields CDR1 SGHTA and CDR2 FQGNSA. This CDR3 has 12 residues. V was cut by 6 bases and J by 4 bases, with 8 bases left in between. This sample is part of a study of STAT5B mutations in CD4+ large granular lymphocyte leukemia. Findings of the study overall: 8/27 top patient clones versus 2/35 control clones were TRBV06-family. Without HLA matching, higher CD4+ than CD8+ T-LGLL clonality could reflect small sample size.

The sample consisted of CD4+ T cells from blood buffy coats. The chain carries TRBV7-2 and TRBJ2-3; D unclear. The receptor was isolated from a human donor in good health. CDR3 amino acids: CASRPEADTQYF. In DNA, the CDR3 is TGTGCCAGCAGACCCGAGGCAGATACGCAGTATTTT.